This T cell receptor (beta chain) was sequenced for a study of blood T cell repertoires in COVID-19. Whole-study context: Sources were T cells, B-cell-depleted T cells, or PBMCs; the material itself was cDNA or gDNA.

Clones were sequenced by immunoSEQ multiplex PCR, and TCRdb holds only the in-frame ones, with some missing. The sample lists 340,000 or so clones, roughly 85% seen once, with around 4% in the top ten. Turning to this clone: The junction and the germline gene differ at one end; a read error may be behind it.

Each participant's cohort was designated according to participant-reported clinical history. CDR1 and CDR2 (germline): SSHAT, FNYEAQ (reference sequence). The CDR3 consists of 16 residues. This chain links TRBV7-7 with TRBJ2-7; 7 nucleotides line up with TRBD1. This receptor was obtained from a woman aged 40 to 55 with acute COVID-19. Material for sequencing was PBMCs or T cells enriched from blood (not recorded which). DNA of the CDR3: TGTGCTAGCAGCTTAGCTACAGGGGATTCGGCGTACGAGCAGTACTTC. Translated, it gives CASSLATGDSAYEQYF.